This T cell receptor beta chain was profiled in a study of technical replicates of blood from several donors. CDR1 is SGHTA, CDR2 FQGTGA, per germline. V lost 4 bases, J lost 7 bases, and 7 bases stayed unmatched. The CDR3 covers 17 residues. Sequenced by immunoSEQ multiplex PCR; TCRdb stores in-frame clones only, minus some. The sample has under 15,000 clones, approximately 94% seen once. This TCR derives from a human donor in good health. The sample taken for sequencing was PBMCs. The chain employs TRBV7-3 and TRBJ2-2; 15 bases fit TRBD2. The CDR3 reads CASSSGLAGGPSGELFF. The CDR3 DNA reads as TGTGCCAGCAGCTCCGGACTAGCGGGAGGGCCTAGCGGGGAGCTGTTTTTT.